There are a few counts of the clone carrying this TCR beta chain. This record belongs to a study of T cells after yellow fever vaccination. TCRdb recomputed calls from the 5' RACE reads with MiXCR, one row per CDR3 protein. The sample holds 250,000 to 350,000 distinct CDR3 sequences, around 8.6% seen once. The CDR3 spans 12 residues. Per the germline V gene, CDR1 is MGHDK and CDR2 is SYGVNS. With 4 bases clipped from V and 11 bases from J, the junction kept 7 bases outside the gene matches. The receptor's source is a man in his late teens or twenties who received the YFV17D yellow fever vaccine. The specimen was CD4+ T cells sorted from PBMCs, collected 5 days after the yellow fever booster vaccination. This chain joins TRBV25-1 and TRBJ2-7, with TRBD1 matching over 8 bases. CDR3 sequence: CASSAHRDRKYF. The CDR3 region has the DNA TGTGCCAGCAGTGCCCACCGGGACAGGAAGTACTTC.